This T cell receptor beta chain was found in a study of regulatory and conventional T cells in RAG deficiency. Some clones are missing from TCRdb's copy, which holds only in-frame ones; the method was immunoSEQ multiplex PCR. Of 7,000 to 9,500 clones detected, around 94% appear once; the ten largest clones hold almost 1.5%. Germline-derived CDR1 and CDR2 are SNHLY and FYNNEI. With 4 bases removed from V and 2 bases from J, the gap between germline ends came to 13 bases. There are 15 residues in the CDR3. Genomic DNA came from blood conventional CD4+ T cells gated CD25-low CD127-high. Sequencing was performed on CD4+ effector T cells sorted from blood. The receptor comes from a human donor with RAG deficiency presenting as severe combined immunodeficiency. The chain has TRBV2 and TRBJ2-3, with D perhaps matching TRBD1 (6 bases). CDR3 sequence reads: CASSVQGISTDTQYF. The CDR3, as DNA: TGTGCCAGCAGTGTACAGGGCATCTCCACAGATACGCAGTATTTT.